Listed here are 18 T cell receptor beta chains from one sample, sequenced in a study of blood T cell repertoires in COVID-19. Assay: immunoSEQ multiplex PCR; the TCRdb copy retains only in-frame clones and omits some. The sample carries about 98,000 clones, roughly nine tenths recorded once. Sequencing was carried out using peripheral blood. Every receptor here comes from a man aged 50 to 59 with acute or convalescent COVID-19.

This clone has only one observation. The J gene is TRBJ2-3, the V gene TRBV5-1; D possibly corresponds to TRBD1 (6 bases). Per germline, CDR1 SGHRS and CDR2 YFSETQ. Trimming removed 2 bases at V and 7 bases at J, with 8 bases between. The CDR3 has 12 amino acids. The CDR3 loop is CASSLQGYTQYF. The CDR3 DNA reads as TGCGCCAGCAGCTTACAGGGATATACGCAGTATTTT.

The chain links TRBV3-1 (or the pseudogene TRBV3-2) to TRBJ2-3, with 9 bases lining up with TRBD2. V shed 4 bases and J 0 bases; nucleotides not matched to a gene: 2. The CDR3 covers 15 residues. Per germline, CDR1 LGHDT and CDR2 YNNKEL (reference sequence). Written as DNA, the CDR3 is TGTGCCAGCAGCCCAACTAGCGGGAGCACAGATACGCAGTATTTT. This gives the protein CASSPTSGSTDTQYF.

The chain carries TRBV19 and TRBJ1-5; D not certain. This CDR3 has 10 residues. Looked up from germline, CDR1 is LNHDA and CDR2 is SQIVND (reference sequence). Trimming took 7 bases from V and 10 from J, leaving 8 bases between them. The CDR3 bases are TGTGCCAGTAATTCGTCTCCCCAGCATTTT. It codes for CASNSSPQHF.

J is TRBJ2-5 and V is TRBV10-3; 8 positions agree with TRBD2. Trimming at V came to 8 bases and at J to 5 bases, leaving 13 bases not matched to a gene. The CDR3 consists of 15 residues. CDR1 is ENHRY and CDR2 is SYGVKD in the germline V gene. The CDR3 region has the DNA TGTGCCATCTCCCAATCGGGGGGGCTCGTGGAGACCCAGTACTTC. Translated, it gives CAISQSGGLVETQYF.

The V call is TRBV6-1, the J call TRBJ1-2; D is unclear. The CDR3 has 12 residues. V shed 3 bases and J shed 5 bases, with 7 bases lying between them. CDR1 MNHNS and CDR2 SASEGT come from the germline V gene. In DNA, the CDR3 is TGTGCCAGCAGTGATACAGATTATGGCTACACCTTC. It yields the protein CASSDTDYGYTF.

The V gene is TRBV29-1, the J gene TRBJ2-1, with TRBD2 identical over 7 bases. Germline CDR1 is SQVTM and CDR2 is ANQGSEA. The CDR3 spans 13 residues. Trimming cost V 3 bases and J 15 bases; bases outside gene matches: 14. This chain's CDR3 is CSVDPSGLKGLFF. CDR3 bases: TGCAGCGTTGATCCTAGCGGCCTAAAAGGCCTGTTCTTC.

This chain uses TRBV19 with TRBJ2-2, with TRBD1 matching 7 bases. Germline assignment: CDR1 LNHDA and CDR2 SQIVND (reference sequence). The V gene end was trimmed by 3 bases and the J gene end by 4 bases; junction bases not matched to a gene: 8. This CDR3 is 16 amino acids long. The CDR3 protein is CASSIWGQSGTGELFF. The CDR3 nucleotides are TGTGCCAGTAGTATTTGGGGACAGTCAGGCACCGGGGAGCTGTTTTTT.

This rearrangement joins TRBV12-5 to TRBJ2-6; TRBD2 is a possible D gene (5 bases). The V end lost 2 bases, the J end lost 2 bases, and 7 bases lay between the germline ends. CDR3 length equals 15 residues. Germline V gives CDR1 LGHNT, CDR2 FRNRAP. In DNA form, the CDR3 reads TGTGCTAGTGGTTTGTCGGGAACTGGGGCCAACGTCCTGACTTTC. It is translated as CASGLSGTGANVLTF.

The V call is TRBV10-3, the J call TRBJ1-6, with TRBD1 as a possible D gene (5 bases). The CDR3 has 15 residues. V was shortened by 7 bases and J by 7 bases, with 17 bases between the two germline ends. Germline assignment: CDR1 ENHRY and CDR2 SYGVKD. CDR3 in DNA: TGTGCCATCAAAACGGGGGACGGCGAAAATTCACCCCTCCACTTT. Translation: CAIKTGDGENSPLHF.

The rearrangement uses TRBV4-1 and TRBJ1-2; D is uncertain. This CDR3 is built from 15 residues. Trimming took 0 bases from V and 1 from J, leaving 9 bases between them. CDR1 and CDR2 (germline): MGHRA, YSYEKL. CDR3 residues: CASSQEPGVNYGYTF. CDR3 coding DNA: TGCGCCAGCAGCCAAGAACCCGGGGTTAACTATGGCTACACCTTC.

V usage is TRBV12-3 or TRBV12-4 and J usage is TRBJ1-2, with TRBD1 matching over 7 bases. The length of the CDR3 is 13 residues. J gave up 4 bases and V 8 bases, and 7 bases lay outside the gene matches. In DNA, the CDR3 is TGTGCCAGCGGGGACAGAGGGGTCTATGGCTACACCTTC. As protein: CASGDRGVYGYTF.

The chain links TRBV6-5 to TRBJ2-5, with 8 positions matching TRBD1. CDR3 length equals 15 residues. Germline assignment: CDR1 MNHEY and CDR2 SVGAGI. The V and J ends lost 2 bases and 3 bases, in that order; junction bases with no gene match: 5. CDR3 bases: TGTGCCAGCAGTTACGAGACAGGGGAAAAAGAGACCCAGTACTTC. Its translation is CASSYETGEKETQYF.

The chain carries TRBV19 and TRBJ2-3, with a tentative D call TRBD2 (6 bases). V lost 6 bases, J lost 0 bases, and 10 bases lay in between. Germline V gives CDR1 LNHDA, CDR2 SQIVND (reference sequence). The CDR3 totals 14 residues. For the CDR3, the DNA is TGTGCCAGTAGAAGCGGGCCTAGCACAGATACGCAGTATTTT. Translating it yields CASRSGPSTDTQYF.

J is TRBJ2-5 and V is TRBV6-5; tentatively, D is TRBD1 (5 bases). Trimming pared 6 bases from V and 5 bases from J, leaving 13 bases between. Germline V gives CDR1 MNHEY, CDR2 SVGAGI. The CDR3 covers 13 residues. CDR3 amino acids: CASRKAGLETQYF. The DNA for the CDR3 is TGTGCCAGCAGGAAGGCAGGGCTGGAGACCCAGTACTTC.

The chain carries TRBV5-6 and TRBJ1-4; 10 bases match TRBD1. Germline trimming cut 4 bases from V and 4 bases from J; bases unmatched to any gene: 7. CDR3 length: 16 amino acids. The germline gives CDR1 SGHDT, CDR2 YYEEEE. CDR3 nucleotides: TGTGCCAGCAGCGGGGGGACAGGGGCCTATAATGAAAAACTGTTTTTT. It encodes CASSGGTGAYNEKLFF. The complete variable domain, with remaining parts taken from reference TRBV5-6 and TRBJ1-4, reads DAGVTQSPTHLIKTRGQQVTLRCSPKSGHDTVSWYQQALGQGPQFIFQYYEEEERQRGNFPDRFSGHQFPNYSSELNVNALLLGDSALYLCASSGGTGAYNEKLFFGSGTQLSVL.

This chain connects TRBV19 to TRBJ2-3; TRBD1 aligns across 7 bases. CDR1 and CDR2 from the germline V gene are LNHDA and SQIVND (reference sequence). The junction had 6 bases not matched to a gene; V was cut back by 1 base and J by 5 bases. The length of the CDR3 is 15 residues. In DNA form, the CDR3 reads TGTGCCAGTAGTATAGCGGCAGGGGGAGAAGATACGCAGTATTTT. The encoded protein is CASSIAAGGEDTQYF.

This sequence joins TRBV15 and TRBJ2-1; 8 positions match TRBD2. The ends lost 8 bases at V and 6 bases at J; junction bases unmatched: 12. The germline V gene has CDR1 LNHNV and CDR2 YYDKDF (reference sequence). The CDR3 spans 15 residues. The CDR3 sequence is CATSEKREYANEQFF. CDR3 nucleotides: TGTGCCACCTCCGAGAAGCGGGAGTATGCCAATGAGCAGTTCTTC.

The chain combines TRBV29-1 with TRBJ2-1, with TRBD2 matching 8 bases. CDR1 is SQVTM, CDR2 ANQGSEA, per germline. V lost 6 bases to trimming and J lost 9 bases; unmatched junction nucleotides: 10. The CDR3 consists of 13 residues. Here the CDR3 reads CSVGKREIPEQFF. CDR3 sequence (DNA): TGCAGCGTGGGGAAGCGGGAGATTCCTGAGCAGTTCTTC.